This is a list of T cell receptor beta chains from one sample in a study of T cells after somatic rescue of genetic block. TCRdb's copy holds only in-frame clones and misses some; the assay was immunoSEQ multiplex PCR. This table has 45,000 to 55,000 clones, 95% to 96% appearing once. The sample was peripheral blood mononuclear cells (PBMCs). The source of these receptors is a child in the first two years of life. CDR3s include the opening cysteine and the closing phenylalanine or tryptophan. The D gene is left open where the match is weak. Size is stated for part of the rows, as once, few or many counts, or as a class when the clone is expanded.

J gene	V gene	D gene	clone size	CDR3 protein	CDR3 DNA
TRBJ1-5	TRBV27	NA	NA	CASSSLGYNQPQHF	TGTGCCAGCAGTTCCCTGGGTTACAATCAGCCCCAGCATTTT
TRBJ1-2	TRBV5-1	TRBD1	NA	CASSFRQGVDGYTF	TGCGCCAGCAGCTTCCGGCAGGGGGTCGATGGCTACACCTTC
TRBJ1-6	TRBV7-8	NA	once	CATGYNSPLHF	TGTGCTACAGGGTATAATTCACCCCTCCACTTT
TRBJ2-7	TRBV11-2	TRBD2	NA	CASSWTSGSYEQYF	TGTGCCAGCAGCTGGACTAGCGGCTCCTACGAGCAGTACTTC
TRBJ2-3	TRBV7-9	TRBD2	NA	CASSFGGSFTDTQYF	TGTGCCAGCAGCTTCGGCGGGAGCTTCACAGATACGCAGTATTTT
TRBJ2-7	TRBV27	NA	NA	CASSLSATSYEQYF	TGTGCCAGCAGTTTATCCGCGACTAGTTACGAGCAGTACTTC
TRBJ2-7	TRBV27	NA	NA	CASSYIAERAYEQYF	TGTGCCAGCAGTTACATAGCGGAGCGCGCCTACGAGCAGTACTTC
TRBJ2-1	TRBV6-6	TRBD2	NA	CATYPGTSGRDEQFF	TGTGCCACATATCCCGGGACTAGCGGGAGGGATGAGCAGTTCTTC
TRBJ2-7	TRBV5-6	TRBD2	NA	CASSFGTSFNEQYF	TGTGCCAGCAGCTTTGGGACTAGCTTTAACGAGCAGTACTTC
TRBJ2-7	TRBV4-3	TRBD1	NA	CASSQDWDRDSYEQYF	TGCGCCAGCAGCCAAGATTGGGACAGGGACTCCTACGAGCAGTACTTC
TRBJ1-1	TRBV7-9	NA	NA	CASSVGPMNTEAFF	TGTGCCAGCAGCGTGGGACCGATGAACACTGAAGCTTTCTTT
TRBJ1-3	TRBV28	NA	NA	CASSVGQSGNTIYF	TGTGCCAGCAGTGTGGGACAATCTGGAAACACCATATATTTT
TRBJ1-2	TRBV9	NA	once	CASSVDGYGYTF	TGTGCCAGCAGCGTAGACGGCTATGGCTACACCTTC
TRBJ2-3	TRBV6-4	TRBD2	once	CASSFSGGSTDTQYF	TGTGCCAGCAGTTTTAGCGGGGGAAGCACAGATACGCAGTATTTT
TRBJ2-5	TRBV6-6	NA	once	CASSYSQGETQYF	TGTGCCAGCAGTTACTCCCAGGGAGAGACCCAGTACTTC
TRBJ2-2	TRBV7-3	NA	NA	CASSLTGRNTGELFF	TGTGCCAGCAGCTTAACCGGCCGGAACACCGGGGAGCTGTTTTTT
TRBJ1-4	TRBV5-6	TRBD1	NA	CASSYRGRFEKLFF	TGTGCCAGCAGCTACAGGGGGCGCTTTGAAAAACTGTTTTTT
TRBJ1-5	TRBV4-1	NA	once	CASSQLTGPRGPQHF	TGCGCCAGCAGCCAACTTACAGGGCCGCGGGGGCCCCAGCATTTT
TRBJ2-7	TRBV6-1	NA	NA	CASSAQLKGLYEQYF	TGTGCCAGCAGTGCTCAATTAAAGGGGTTGTACGAGCAGTACTTC
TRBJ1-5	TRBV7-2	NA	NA	CASSLAVTEPQHF	TGTGCCAGCAGCTTAGCCGTCACGGAGCCCCAGCATTTT
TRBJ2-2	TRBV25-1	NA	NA	CASSDKNTGELFF	TGTGCCAGCAGTGACAAGAACACCGGGGAGCTGTTTTTT
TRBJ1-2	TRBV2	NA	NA	CASTPIGNNYGYTF	TGTGCCAGCACCCCCATAGGGAATAACTATGGCTACACCTTC
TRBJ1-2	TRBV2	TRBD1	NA	CASRQGLYGYTF	TGTGCCAGCAGACAGGGGCTTTATGGCTACACCTTC
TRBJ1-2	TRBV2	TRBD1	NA	CASSEQGANYGYTF	TGTGCCAGCAGTGAGCAGGGGGCTAACTATGGCTACACCTTC
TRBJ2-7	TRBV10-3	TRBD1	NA	CAIRGGGSYEQYF	TGTGCCATCAGAGGGGGCGGCTCCTACGAGCAGTACTTC
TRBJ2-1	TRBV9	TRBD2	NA	CASSARLAGGYHEQFF	TGTGCCAGCAGCGCCAGACTAGCGGGAGGGTACCATGAGCAGTTCTTC
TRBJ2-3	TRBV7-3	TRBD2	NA	CASSGLAGGTDTQYF	TGTGCCAGCAGCGGACTAGCGGGAGGCACAGATACGCAGTATTTT
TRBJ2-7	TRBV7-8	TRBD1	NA	CASSTTGGTEQYF	TGTGCCAGCAGCACGACAGGGGGAACCGAGCAGTACTTC
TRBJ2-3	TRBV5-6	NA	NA	CASSLLAITDTQYF	TGTGCCAGCAGCTTGCTAGCGATCACAGATACGCAGTATTTT